The entry that follows covers one T cell receptor beta chain sequence. Its cognate antigen has yet to be identified. No base quality values were provided; no much bigger clone lies one nucleotide off. The data are from a study of T cell responses to AZD1222 COVID-19 vaccine (dated by TCRdb to the early 2020s). For the study in its entirety: TCR sequencing covered fewer than 250 trial participants: 200 to 220 given two doses of AZD1222 and approximately 25 given two doses of MenACWY control vaccine. Trial participants were enrolled by age into 18-55, 56-69 and 70-plus year subgroups, with roughly 160, 29 and 62 TCR-sequenced participants respectively. Paper-wide results and their limitations: Vaccine-associated CD4 TCRs spanned the whole spike protein, with dominant responses in regions 160-218 and 743-854. Participants were mostly white British, with more females than males. The authors suggested clonal diversity may have been underestimated. A significant rise in spike-specific TCR breadth and depth was observed after two AZD1222 doses relative to day 0 and relative to MenACWY recipients. In the small 56-69-year group, the increase in depth fell short of significance, most likely because of low power. Because no samples from the day 14 peak response were available, repertoires could be characterized only after the peak T cell response. Epitopes outside the regions mutated in the B.1.351 and B.1.1.7 variants were reportedly recognized by nearly half of the unique spike-specific TCRs. Conclusions about previously exposed vaccinees were limited because only a handful of AZD1222 recipients were SARS-CoV-2 seropositive at baseline.

The sample's time point, from its label and the paper: about 28 days (+/-7) after the second vaccine dose. AZD1222 recipients with second doses at about 4 weeks or about 12 weeks were pooled, because spike-specific TCR depth and breadth did not differ between schedules. The vaccinee samples were drawn from two UK trials, COV001 and COV002, one of which was a single-blind randomized controlled phase 2/3 trial testing AZD1222 (ChAdOx1 nCoV-19) in healthy adults. Trial participant PBMC samples were collected at day 0 and day 28 after the second dose for TCRbeta chain sequencing. The CDR3 regions of human TCRbeta chains were analyzed by immunosequencing. Under the source paper's analysis protocol: Repertoire TCRs were checked for matches against a reference library of SARS-CoV-2-specific TCRs that had been generated using the MIRA antigen-specificity platform. Breadth meant the fraction of unique TCRs that were SARS-CoV-2-associated, whereas depth meant the fraction of total T cells that were SARS-CoV-2-associated. Using the MIRA data, every spike-specific TCR was mapped to the spike region that the TCR reacted to and assigned to either a CD4 or a CD8 class. Log10-transformed breadth and depth values were compared by one-way ANOVA with Sidak's multiple comparisons tests. TCRdb took this table from immuneACCESS and kept in-frame rearrangements with V and J called. Such tables lack part of the clones; where checked against another copy, unresolved V genes explain under half of the gap, and the rest is unexplained. Clone size and V and J calls were adopted from that table, with D and trimming inferred from the DNA. The sample profile shows about 150,000 clones; over 80% of them were found once. Roughly 3.8% of the sample is taken by the ten largest.

Inclusive of the bounding cysteine and phenylalanine, the CDR3 is 16 residues long. The kept DNA is CDR3 alone, 48 bases in frame from the first base. CDR1 and CDR2, per the germline V gene, are SGHDN and FVKESK. Ends trimmed: V by 4 bases, J by 5 bases; bases unmatched to a gene: 13. This receptor chain uses TRBV14 and TRBJ2-5; TRBD2 aligns with 7 central bases. The sequencing used peripheral blood, collected 28 days after the second AZD1222 dose. This receptor was obtained from an adult who received the AZD1222 COVID-19 vaccine. The CDR3 region: CASSPTGRGGGETQYF. The DNA reads as follows: TGTGCCAGCAGCCCTACGGGGAGGGGAGGAGGGGAGACCCAGTACTTC.